This T cell receptor beta chain was obtained from a study of cytomegalovirus exposure and HLA in healthy donors. Study results and limitations: Researchers reported from a later analysis that most CMV-associated TCR beta chains appeared HLA-restricted. Previous analysis showed most TCR beta V segments were productive about 87% or about 30% of the time. Excluded were some V segments that proved indistinguishable, including TRBV6-2 and TRBV6-3.

Trimming at V came to 5 bases and at J to 1 base, leaving 5 bases not matched to a gene. The CDR3 has 16 residues. Germline V lookup: CDR1 SGHTA, CDR2 FQGTGA. 13 Jbeta primers and 60 Vbeta primers were used for the PCR. The table came from immunoSEQ multiplex PCR; TCRdb's copy has only in-frame clones and leaves some out. The sample includes 90,000 to 110,000 clones, about 80% of them seen just once. Concerning this clone itself: Its antigen remains unknown.

Input material: PBMCs. This chain links TRBV7-3 with TRBJ2-2; 9 positions agree with TRBD2. The receptor's source is a man aged 30-40 years in good health and CMV-seronegative. CDR3 region: CASSPTSGRNTGELFF. The CDR3 region has the DNA TGTGCCAGCAGCCCCACTAGCGGGCGGAACACCGGGGAGCTGTTTTTT.